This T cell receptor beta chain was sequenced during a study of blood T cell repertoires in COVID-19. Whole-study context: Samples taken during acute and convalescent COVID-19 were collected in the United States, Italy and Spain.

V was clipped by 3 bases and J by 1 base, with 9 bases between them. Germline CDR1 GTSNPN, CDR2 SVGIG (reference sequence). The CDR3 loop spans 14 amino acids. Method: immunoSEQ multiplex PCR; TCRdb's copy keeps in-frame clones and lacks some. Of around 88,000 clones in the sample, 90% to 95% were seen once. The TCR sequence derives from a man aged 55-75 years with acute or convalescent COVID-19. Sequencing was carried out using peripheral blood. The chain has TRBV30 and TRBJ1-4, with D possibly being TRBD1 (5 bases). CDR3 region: CAWSLGGTNEKLFF. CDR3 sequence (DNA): TGTGCCTGGAGCCTGGGGGGAACTAATGAAAAACTGTTTTTT.